This T cell receptor beta chain was identified in a study of shared clonotypes between healthy human individuals. The V end lost 5 bases, the J end lost 0 bases, and 17 bases lay between the germline ends. The CDR3 loop spans 17 amino acids. Germline CDR1 reads LNHDA; CDR2 reads SQIVND (reference sequence). The naive CD8 fraction comprised CD45RO-negative cells positively selected for CCR7 and excluded terminally differentiated effector memory CD45RA+ cells. This was a deep-level run. In the original processing: Junction-only immunoSEQ data arrived without quality scores, meaning filtering differed. The protocol was immunoSEQ multiplex PCR, while the TCRdb copy is restricted to in-frame clones and leaves out a portion. That table supplies the V and J calls and clone size; D and trimming were determined from the DNA. This sample yields about 590,000 clones, of which around 95% are seen a single time; 0.085% to 0.11% belongs to the top ten.

Input material: naive CD8+ T cells sorted from blood. V gene TRBV19 combines with J gene TRBJ2-1, with D tentatively TRBD2 (5 bases). This TCR derives from a woman aged 25 to 39 in good health. The CDR3: CASSPWPAAGSYNEQFF. The CDR3 DNA sequence: TGTGCCAGTAGTCCCTGGCCAGCGGCCGGCTCCTACAATGAGCAGTTCTTC. Filled out from reference TRBV19 and TRBJ2-1, the complete variable domain reads DGGITQSPKYLFRKEGQNVTLSCEQNLNHDAMYWYRQDPGQGLRLIYYSQIVNDFQKGDIAEGYSVSREKKESFPLTVTSAQKNPTAFYLCASSPWPAAGSYNEQFFGPGTRLTVL.